Below are 15 T cell receptor beta chains sequenced from a single sample in a study of blood T cell repertoires in COVID-19. Only in-frame clones appear in the TCRdb table, and some are missing; sequencing was by immunoSEQ multiplex PCR. The profile shows 88,000 or so clones, approximately 81% of them singletons. Material for sequencing was peripheral blood. The receptor source for this set is a man in his 60s with acute or convalescent COVID-19.

The V call is TRBV7-8, the J call TRBJ1-1; 7 bases line up with TRBD1. The germline V gene has CDR1 SGHVS and CDR2 FQNEAQ. V shed 0 bases and J 4 bases; nucleotides not matched to a gene: 2. CDR3 length equals 14 residues. The chain's CDR3 is CASSLAGQSTEAFF. The CDR3 bases are TGTGCCAGCAGCTTAGCGGGACAGAGCACTGAAGCTTTCTTT.

The gene calls are TRBV6-6 and TRBJ2-1, with 11 bases lining up with TRBD2. J lost 9 bases, V lost 5 bases, and 18 bases had no gene match. This CDR3 spans 18 amino acids. Germline-derived CDR1 and CDR2 are MNHNY and SVGAGI (reference sequence). CDR3 region: CASSPRLSGRAPWGEQFF. The CDR3 DNA reads as TGTGCCAGCAGTCCCCGCCTTAGCGGGAGGGCACCATGGGGTGAGCAGTTCTTC.

This clone was seen a single time. V and J are TRBV18 and TRBJ1-1; D unclear. This CDR3 is 13 amino acids long. The V gene's germline CDR1 is KGHSH and CDR2 LQKENI. V was pared by 3 bases and J by 7 bases, with 12 bases between. The CDR3 DNA is TGTGCCAGCTCACCTTCGTTTACCTATGAAGCTTTCTTT. Its protein is CASSPSFTYEAFF.

The rearrangement links TRBV10-1 to TRBJ2-2; tentatively, D is TRBD2 (6 bases). The germline V and J ends were trimmed by 4 bases and 0 bases, with 6 bases remaining between them. The CDR3 has 14 residues. CDR1 is WNHNN and CDR2 is SYGVQD in the germline V gene (reference sequence). The CDR3 DNA reads TGCGCCAGCAGTGTAGCGGCGAACACCGGGGAGCTGTTTTTT. This gives the protein CASSVAANTGELFF.

This chain connects TRBV5-1 to TRBJ2-7, with 7 bases identical to TRBD1. The CDR3 loop spans 14 amino acids. With 2 bases clipped from V and 5 bases from J, the junction kept 7 bases outside the gene matches. CDR1 and CDR2 (germline): SGHRS, YFSETQ. Here the CDR3 reads CASSFDRVKNEQYF. The CDR3 bases are TGCGCCAGCAGCTTTGACAGGGTAAAGAACGAGCAGTACTTC. Together with reference TRBV5-1 and TRBJ2-7, the CDR3 gives the full variable domain: KAGVTQTPRYLIKTRGQQVTLSCSPISGHRSVSWYQQTPGQGLQFLFEYFSETQRNKGNFPGRFSGRQFSNSRSEMNVSTLELGDSALYLCASSFDRVKNEQYFGPGTRLTVT.

This clone was counted a single time. This chain links TRBV7-6 with TRBJ1-6; D may be TRBD1 (6 bases). CDR3 length equals 19 residues. CDR1 is SGHVS and CDR2 is FNYEAQ in the germline V gene. The V and J ends lost 2 bases and 4 bases respectively, with 21 bases between them. CDR3 nucleotides: TGTGCCAGCAGCTTAAAGGCAGGGGAACAGTTTACGTATAATTCACCCCTCCACTTT. Its translation is CASSLKAGEQFTYNSPLHF.

This chain connects TRBV30 to TRBJ1-1; weak D call: TRBD1 (5 bases). Trimming removed 6 bases at V and 1 base at J, with 12 bases between. CDR3 length: 13 amino acids. The germline V gene has CDR1 GTSNPN and CDR2 SVGIG (reference sequence). This CDR3 reads CACIREGNTEAFF. For the CDR3, the DNA is TGTGCCTGTATCAGGGAGGGGAACACTGAAGCTTTCTTT.

The chain uses TRBV10-3 and TRBJ2-3, with 13 bases fitting TRBD2. Per germline, CDR1 ENHRY and CDR2 SYGVKD. CDR3 size: 16 residues. The V gene end was trimmed by 5 bases and the J gene end by 4 bases; junction bases not matched to a gene: 6. The CDR3 loop reads CAISQTSGGLADTQYF. Here the CDR3 DNA reads TGTGCCATCAGTCAGACTAGCGGGGGGTTAGCAGATACGCAGTATTTT.

The chain combines TRBV5-1 with TRBJ1-2; D is perhaps TRBD1 (6 bases). Trimming removed 0 bases at V and 3 bases at J, with 9 bases between. The CDR3 is 14 amino acids. Germline assignment: CDR1 SGHRS and CDR2 YFSETQ. The CDR3 region has the DNA TGCGCCAGCAGCTTGGCAGGGGTGGACTATGGCTACACCTTC. It is translated as CASSLAGVDYGYTF. Filled out from reference TRBV5-1 and TRBJ1-2, the complete variable domain reads KAGVTQTPRYLIKTRGQQVTLSCSPISGHRSVSWYQQTPGQGLQFLFEYFSETQRNKGNFPGRFSGRQFSNSRSEMNVSTLELGDSALYLCASSLAGVDYGYTFGSGTRLTVV.

The genes are TRBV4-1 and TRBJ2-1; no definite D call. The CDR3 length is 17 residues. CDR1 and CDR2 from the germline V gene are MGHRA and YSYEKL. Trimming removed 0 bases from V and 0 bases from J, with 12 bases in between. The DNA for the CDR3 is TGCGCCAGCAGCCAAGATCCACAGTCCAGCTCCTACAATGAGCAGTTCTTC. Encoded protein: CASSQDPQSSSYNEQFF.

This clone has only a few counts. V gene TRBV6-1 combines with J gene TRBJ2-1; 13 positions match TRBD2. This CDR3 is built from 20 residues. With V trimmed by 4 bases and J by 0 bases, 12 bases remained unmatched. Per the germline V gene, CDR1 is MNHNS and CDR2 is SASEGT. CDR3 protein: CASSVQTSGGSRSSYNEQFF. The CDR3 DNA reads as TGTGCCAGCAGTGTGCAGACTAGCGGGGGGTCACGGAGCTCCTACAATGAGCAGTTCTTC.

The V and J genes are TRBV9 and TRBJ2-7; D is perhaps TRBD2 (5 bases). Germline CDR1 SGDLS, CDR2 YYNGEE. This CDR3 contains 12 residues. Trimming stripped 4 bases from V and 3 bases from J, with 8 bases between. CDR3 nucleotide sequence: TGTGCCAGCAGCTCCAGCGGCTACGAGCAGTACTTC. Translation gives CASSSSGYEQYF.

In its sample, this clone was seen a few times. DNA for the CDR3: TGTGCCAGCAGCTTCCGGACTAGCGGCAGCCTCAATGAGCAGTTCTTC. Translating it yields CASSFRTSGSLNEQFF. The chain couples TRBV13 to TRBJ2-1; 10 bases agree with TRBD2. This CDR3 contains 16 residues. Germline-derived CDR1 and CDR2 are PRHDT and FYEKMQ (reference sequence). V was clipped by 3 bases and J by 6 bases; unmatched bases: 8.

The V gene is TRBV27, the J gene TRBJ2-1; 11 nucleotides align to TRBD2. V lost 5 bases to trimming and J lost 0 bases; unmatched junction nucleotides: 6. Germline CDR1 reads MNHEY; CDR2 reads SMNVEV (reference sequence). The CDR3 has 17 residues. The DNA of the CDR3 is TGTGCCAGCAGTCCCCGTAGCGGGAGGGGCTCCTACAATGAGCAGTTCTTC. Translation gives CASSPRSGRGSYNEQFF.

The J gene is TRBJ1-4, the V gene TRBV6-5, with D unclear. This CDR3 comprises 14 residues. V lost 0 bases, J lost 4 bases, and 6 bases lay in between. The germline V gene has CDR1 MNHEY and CDR2 SVGAGI. The CDR3 loop reads CASSYSGLNEKLFF. Here the CDR3 DNA reads TGTGCCAGCAGTTACTCCGGACTTAATGAAAAACTGTTTTTT.